This T cell receptor beta chain was sequenced in a study of cytomegalovirus exposure and HLA in healthy donors. The PCR made use of 60 Vbeta and 13 Jbeta primers. Generated by immunoSEQ multiplex PCR, the TCRdb table keeps only in-frame clones and is missing some. The data contain approximately 190,000 clones, 75% to 90% of them singletons. V gave up 5 bases and J gave up 5 bases; unmatched junction bases: 15. The CDR3 sequence is 17 residues long. Germline V gene lookup returns CDR1 SGHRS and CDR2 YFSETQ. The sequence was obtained from a woman aged 45-59 years in good health and CMV-seropositive. The J gene is TRBJ2-3, the V gene TRBV5-1; 9 bases align to TRBD1. The specimen sequenced was PBMCs. CDR3: CASRHGAGQGKGDTQYF. The CDR3 bases are TGCGCCAGCAGGCATGGCGCGGGACAGGGAAAGGGAGATACGCAGTATTTT.